The rows below give T cell receptor beta chains drawn from one sample of a study of blood T cell repertoires in COVID-19. Measured with immunoSEQ multiplex PCR; TCRdb has only the in-frame clones, and not every one. The sample consists of some 350,000 clones, 85% to 90% of them appearing once. The sample taken for sequencing was peripheral blood. The receptors stem from a woman in her sixties or seventies with COVID-19, enrolled during active disease. CDR3s include the opening cysteine and the closing phenylalanine or tryptophan. A D gene is named only where the DNA matches it firmly. Part of the rows lack a size; the others show once, few, many or a class for expanded clones.

CDR3nt | CDR3aa | abundance | d_gene | j_gene | v_gene
TGTGCTAGTGGTTTGGTCCCTATCGGGGGTGTGGCTGGAAACACCATATATTTT | CASGLVPIGGVAGNTIYF | . | . | TRBJ1-3 | TRBV12-5
TGTGCCAGCACCGGGACAGGGGGAGAGACCCAGTACTTC | CASTGTGGETQYF | once | TRBD1 | TRBJ2-5 | TRBV2
TGTGCCAGCAGCTGGGGCCCCCAAGGTGGGGAGCAGTACTTC | CASSWGPQGGEQYF | . | . | TRBJ2-7 | TRBV7-2
TGTGCCACCGCACAGGGGCCAGGTGAAGCTTTCTTT | CATAQGPGEAFF | once | TRBD1 | TRBJ1-1 | TRBV27
TGCGCCAGCAGCCTAGAGCGGGACGCAGATGGCTACACCTTC | CASSLERDADGYTF | . | . | TRBJ1-2 | TRBV4-3
TGTGCCAGTAGTATAGGGGACAGGGGCGCCTACAATGAGCAGTTCTTC | CASSIGDRGAYNEQFF | . | TRBD1 | TRBJ2-1 | TRBV19
TGTGCCAGCAGCTCCCAGGGAAAAGATACGCAGTATTTT | CASSSQGKDTQYF | . | . | TRBJ2-3 | TRBV6-6
TGTGCCTGGAACCCCGGGACTAGCGGGGGGGCGAATGAGCAGTTCTTC | CAWNPGTSGGANEQFF | . | TRBD2 | TRBJ2-1 | TRBV30
TGTGCCAGCAGAGCGGGACTAGCGGGGGGGTACCAAGAGACCCAGTACTTC | CASRAGLAGGYQETQYF | once | TRBD2 | TRBJ2-5 | TRBV2
TGTGCCAGCAGCTTGGTAGGGACAGAACAGCCCCAGCATTTT | CASSLVGTEQPQHF | . | TRBD1 | TRBJ1-5 | TRBV5-6
TGTGCCAGCAGTGACAGGGGGCGCATCTATGGCTACACCTTC | CASSDRGRIYGYTF | . | TRBD1 | TRBJ1-2 | TRBV6-1
TGTGCCAGCAGCTTATCGGCAGGAACAGATACGCAGTATTTT | CASSLSAGTDTQYF | . | . | TRBJ2-3 | TRBV7-3
TGTGCCATCACACCGCAGGGGTCGCATTTCGAGCAGTACTTC | CAITPQGSHFEQYF | . | . | TRBJ2-7 | TRBV10-3
TGTGCCAGCAGCCAAGGGCAGGGTAGCAATCAGCCCCAGCATTTT | CASSQGQGSNQPQHF | . | . | TRBJ1-5 | TRBV3-1/TRBV3-2
TGTGCCAGCAGTTACTCAGGCGGATTGATCTACGAGCAGTACTTC | CASSYSGGLIYEQYF | . | . | TRBJ2-7 | TRBV6-5
TGTGCCAGCAGTGAAGTGGGACAGGGATCGGGCACTGAAGCTTTCTTT | CASSEVGQGSGTEAFF | . | TRBD1 | TRBJ1-1 | TRBV2
TGTGCCAGCAGTTCGTGGCGGACAGGGTGGATGTCTTTCTTT | CASSSWRTGWMSFF | few | TRBD1 | TRBJ1-1 | TRBV27
TGTGCCAGCAGCCTTGGGAGGGCCTCCAGGAGGAATGGCTACACCTTC | CASSLGRASRRNGYTF | . | . | TRBJ1-2 | TRBV7-2
TGTGCCAGCAGTTTAAGGGGGCGTCAGCCCCAGCATTTT | CASSLRGRQPQHF | . | TRBD1 | TRBJ1-5 | TRBV27
TGTGCCAGCAGCGCCCGACTAGCGACAGATACGCAGTATTTT | CASSARLATDTQYF | . | TRBD2 | TRBJ2-3 | TRBV7-2
TGTGCCCCACCGTCGGGGAAAGTACCACTCCGGATACTCTACGAGCAGTACTTC | CAPPSGKVPLRILYEQYF | . | . | TRBJ2-7 | TRBV24-1
TGTGCCAGCAGCCTCTCAGGACAGGGCCTAGGAGAGCAGTTCTTC | CASSLSGQGLGEQFF | . | TRBD1 | TRBJ2-1 | TRBV9
TGCGCCAGCAGCCAAGATCTGGTGACAGGGTTCACTGGAAACACCATATATTTT | CASSQDLVTGFTGNTIYF | once | TRBD1 | TRBJ1-3 | TRBV4-3
TGTGCCAGCAGCTCCGGACGGGGTAGCAATCAGCCCCAGCATTTT | CASSSGRGSNQPQHF | . | . | TRBJ1-5 | TRBV7-9
TGTGCCAGTAGTACGGGACTAGAAAGCTCTGGGGCCAACGTCCTGACTTTC | CASSTGLESSGANVLTF | . | TRBD2 | TRBJ2-6 | TRBV19